This TCR beta chain was captured in a study of T cell responses to AZD1222 COVID-19 vaccine. Second doses at about 4 or about 12 weeks were pooled. General observations from the study: The donor cohort was predominantly white British with a female majority, and clonal diversity may have been underestimated. Sampled repertoires all dated from after the peak T cell response. The CD4 TCRs associated with vaccination extended across spike and predominated at 160-218 and 743-854.

About this clone: Its specificity is unknown.

Data came from immunoSEQ multiplex PCR; TCRdb stores just in-frame clones and leaves some out. The sample holds around 99,000 clones, roughly 86% seen once. The CDR3 covers 15 residues. CDR1 is MDHEN and CDR2 is SYDVKM in the germline V gene. V was pared by 2 bases and J by 2 bases, with 3 bases of the junction left unmatched. This clonotype originated in an adult who received the AZD1222 COVID-19 vaccine. This specimen consisted of peripheral blood, obtained 28 days after the second AZD1222 dose. V gene TRBV28 combines with J gene TRBJ1-5; 7 positions match TRBD1. The CDR3 sequence is CASSLGGGGNQPQHF. The CDR3, as DNA: TGTGCCAGCAGTTTAGGAGGGGGCGGCAATCAGCCCCAGCATTTT. The whole variable domain, remainder taken from reference TRBV28 and TRBJ1-5, is DVKVTQSSRYLVKRTGEKVFLECVQDMDHENMFWYRQDPGLGLRLIYFSYDVKMKEKGDIPEGYSVSREKKERFSLILESASTNQTSMYLCASSLGGGGNQPQHFGDGTRLSIL.